This TCR beta chain appears in the sequencing data of a study of CD8+CD57+ T cells in acquired aplastic anemia. For the study at large: Quantities of DNA derived from sorted CD4+ and CD8+ cells averaged approximately 3 ug. Healthy donors yielded about 9.9 million CD4+ cell reads on average. Study findings and constraints: Statistical testing detected no significant gap in CD8+ Simpson's diversity between patients and controls. Some 31 shared CD8+ CDR3s appeared highly expressed within patients' immunodominant clones.

Template material for TCR beta VDJ and CDR3 profiling consisted of genomic DNA. A single record per CDR3 protein comes from TCRdb applying MiXCR to the reads. The repertoire consists of some 200,000 distinct CDR3 sequences, with roughly 33% occurring once and the leading ten covering more than 0.95%. This clonotype was picked up many times. Antigen: not known. The sequenced sample was sorted CD4+, CD8+, or CD8+CD57+ T cells (not recorded which) from PBMCs. The source of this sequence is a human donor in good health, serving as a control.

CDR3 sequence (DNA): TGTGCCAGCCAGCAAACCGAGGAAAAACTGTTTTTT. Translated, it gives CASQQTEEKLFF. V gene TRBV7-9 combines with J gene TRBJ1-4; the D is unclear. V lost 8 bases and J lost 8, with 12 bases in between. There are 12 residues in the CDR3. Looked up from germline, CDR1 is SEHNR and CDR2 is FQNEAQ (reference sequence).